This TCR beta chain was found in a study of shared clonotypes between healthy human individuals. Study results and caveats: All-four-donor shared clonotypes had higher generation probabilities than non-shared clonotypes did.

The CDR3 is made up of 16 amino acids. Germline CDR1 MDHEN, CDR2 SYDVKM. V was cut by 7 bases and J by 0 bases, with 16 bases left in between. Naive CD45RA+ and memory CD45RA-negative subsets were split from CD4+ cells. Notes on this clone: What it recognizes is unknown.

Method: immunoSEQ multiplex PCR; TCRdb's copy keeps in-frame clones and lacks some. There are around 2.5 million clones in the sample; 93% occur only once, and roughly 0.39% lies in the top ten. This clonotype was obtained from a man younger than 35 in good health. Some clones in this sample may be carry-over from other donors' samples. Source material: naive CD4+ T cells from PBMCs. Subset in this sample: CD45RA+ positively selected. The chain carries TRBV28 and TRBJ2-1; possible D gene TRBD1, 8 bases. CDR3 sequence (DNA): TGTGCCAGCACCACAGGGGGGGGCAGCTCCTACAATGAGCAGTTCTTC. This sequence encodes CASTTGGGSSYNEQFF. Supplemented by reference TRBV28 and TRBJ2-1, the full variable domain reads DVKVTQSSRYLVKRTGEKVFLECVQDMDHENMFWYRQDPGLGLRLIYFSYDVKMKEKGDIPEGYSVSREKKERFSLILESASTNQTSMYLCASTTGGGSSYNEQFFGPGTRLTVL.